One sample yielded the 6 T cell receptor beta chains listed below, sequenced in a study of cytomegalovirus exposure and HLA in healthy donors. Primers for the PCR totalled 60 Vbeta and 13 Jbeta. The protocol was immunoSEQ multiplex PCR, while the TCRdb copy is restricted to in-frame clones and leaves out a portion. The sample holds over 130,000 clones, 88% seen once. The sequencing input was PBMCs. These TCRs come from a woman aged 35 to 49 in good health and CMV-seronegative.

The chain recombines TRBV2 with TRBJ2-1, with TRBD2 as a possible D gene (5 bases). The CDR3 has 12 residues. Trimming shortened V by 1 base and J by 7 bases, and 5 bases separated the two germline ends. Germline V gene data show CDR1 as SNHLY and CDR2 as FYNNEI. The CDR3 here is CASSEGENEQFF. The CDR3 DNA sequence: TGTGCCAGCAGTGAAGGGGAGAATGAGCAGTTCTTC. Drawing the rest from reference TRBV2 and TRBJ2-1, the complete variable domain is EPEVTQTPSHQVTQMGQEVILRCVPISNHLYFYWYRQILGQKVEFLVSFYNNEISEKSEIFDDQFSVERPDGSNFTLKIRSTKLEDSAMYFCASSEGENEQFFGPGTRLTVL.

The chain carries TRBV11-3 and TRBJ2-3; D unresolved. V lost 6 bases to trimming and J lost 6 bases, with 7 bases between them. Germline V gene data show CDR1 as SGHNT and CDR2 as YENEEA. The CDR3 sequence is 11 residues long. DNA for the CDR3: TGTGCCAGCAGTCGTGAGGATACGCAGTATTTT. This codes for CASSREDTQYF.

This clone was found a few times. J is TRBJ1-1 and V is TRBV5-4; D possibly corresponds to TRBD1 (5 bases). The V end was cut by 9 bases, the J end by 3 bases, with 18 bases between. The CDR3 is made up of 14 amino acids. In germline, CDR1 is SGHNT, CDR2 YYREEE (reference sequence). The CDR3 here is CATTLQGGDTEAFF. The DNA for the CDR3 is TGTGCCACCACCCTGCAGGGAGGGGACACTGAAGCTTTCTTT.

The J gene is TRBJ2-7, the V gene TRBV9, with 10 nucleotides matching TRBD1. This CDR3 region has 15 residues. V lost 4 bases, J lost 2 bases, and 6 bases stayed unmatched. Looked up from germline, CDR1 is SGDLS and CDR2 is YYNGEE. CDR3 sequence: CASSPRQGAAYEQYF. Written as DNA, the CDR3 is TGTGCCAGCAGCCCGAGACAGGGGGCAGCCTACGAGCAGTACTTC.

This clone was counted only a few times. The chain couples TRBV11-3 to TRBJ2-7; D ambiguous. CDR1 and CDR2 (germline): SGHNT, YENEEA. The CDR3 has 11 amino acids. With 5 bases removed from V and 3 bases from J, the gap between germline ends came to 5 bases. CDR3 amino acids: CASSQHYEQYF. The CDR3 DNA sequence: TGTGCCAGCAGCCAACACTACGAGCAGTACTTC.

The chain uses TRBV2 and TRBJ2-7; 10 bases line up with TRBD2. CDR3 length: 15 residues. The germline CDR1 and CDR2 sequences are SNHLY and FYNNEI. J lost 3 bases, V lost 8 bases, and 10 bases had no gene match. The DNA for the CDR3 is TGTGCCAGCCCCGATTCCGGGACTAGCGACTACGAGCAGTACTTC. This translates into CASPDSGTSDYEQYF.